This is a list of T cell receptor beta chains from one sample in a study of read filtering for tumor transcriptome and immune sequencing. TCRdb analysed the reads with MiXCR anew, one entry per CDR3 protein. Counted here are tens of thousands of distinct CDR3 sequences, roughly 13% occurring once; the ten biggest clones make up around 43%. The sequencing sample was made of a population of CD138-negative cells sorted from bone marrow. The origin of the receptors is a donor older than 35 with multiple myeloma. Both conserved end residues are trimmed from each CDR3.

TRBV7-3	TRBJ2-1	ASSLNVANEQF
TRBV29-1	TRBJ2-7	SATGDSYEQY
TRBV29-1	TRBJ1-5	SVVQGRDQPQH
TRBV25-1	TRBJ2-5	ASSEYETSGGSETQY
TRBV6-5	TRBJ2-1	ASSYEAGLWF
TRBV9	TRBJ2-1	ASSVLSVQLGEQF
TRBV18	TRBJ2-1	ASSPTHNEQF
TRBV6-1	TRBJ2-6	ASKGSSSGANVLT
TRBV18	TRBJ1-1	ASSPLLDGAEAF
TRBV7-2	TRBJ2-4	ASSLFSLAKNIQY
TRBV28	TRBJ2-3	ASSLSGSWGGDTQY
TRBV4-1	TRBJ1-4	ASSQRQGKLF
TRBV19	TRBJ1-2	ASSKGELSNYGYT
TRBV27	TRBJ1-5	ASSLFPTGANQPQH
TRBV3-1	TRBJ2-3	ASSQRAGRSTDTQY
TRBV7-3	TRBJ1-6	ASSAYRDSPLH
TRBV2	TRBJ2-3	ASKWGLGPDTQY
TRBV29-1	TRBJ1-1	SGGGGQGRTEAF
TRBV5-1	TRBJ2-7	ASSRGLDYEQY
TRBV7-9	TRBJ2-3	ASSLNFLDTQY
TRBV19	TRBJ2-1	ASSIKLKGYYNEQF
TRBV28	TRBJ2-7	ASRPPGLVSYEQY
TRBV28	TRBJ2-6	ASIGSGTGANVLT
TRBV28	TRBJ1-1	ASSLAVSVGAF
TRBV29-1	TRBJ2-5	SVLLADPRAQY
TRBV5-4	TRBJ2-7	ASSITGDEQY
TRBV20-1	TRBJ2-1	SARDFGSASGTYNEQL
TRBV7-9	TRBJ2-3	ASGGQGADTQY
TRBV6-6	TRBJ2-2	ASSQGLASGELF
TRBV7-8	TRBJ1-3	ASSFLRFGNTIY
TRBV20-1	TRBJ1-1	SARDRRGTPEAF
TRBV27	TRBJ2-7	ASSDSGPYEQY
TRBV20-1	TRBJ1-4	SAPVRDLTGSWNEKLF
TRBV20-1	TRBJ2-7	SARDPGQWIGYEQY
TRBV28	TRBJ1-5	ASSLGRGSGQPQH
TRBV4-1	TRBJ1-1	ASSQEGQGNTEAF
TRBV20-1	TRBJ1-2	SARTVANYGYT
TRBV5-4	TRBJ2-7	ASSGRTDYEQY
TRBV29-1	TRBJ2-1	SGGGLAGYNEQF
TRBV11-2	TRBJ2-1	ASSLYAGAFFDSSYNEQF
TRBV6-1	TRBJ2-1	ASSDIRLAGANEQF
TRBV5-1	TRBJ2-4	ASSLGLAKNIQY
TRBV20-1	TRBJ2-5	SARDPWVETGVKTQY
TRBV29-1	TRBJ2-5	SVADSRTQY
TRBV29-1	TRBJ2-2	SVLHEGTGELF
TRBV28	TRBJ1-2	ASSLFPEEGYT
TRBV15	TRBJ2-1	ATTAGTSAYNEQF
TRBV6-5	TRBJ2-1	ASSPPEGAYGEQF
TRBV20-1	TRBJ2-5	SARGNSGSETQY